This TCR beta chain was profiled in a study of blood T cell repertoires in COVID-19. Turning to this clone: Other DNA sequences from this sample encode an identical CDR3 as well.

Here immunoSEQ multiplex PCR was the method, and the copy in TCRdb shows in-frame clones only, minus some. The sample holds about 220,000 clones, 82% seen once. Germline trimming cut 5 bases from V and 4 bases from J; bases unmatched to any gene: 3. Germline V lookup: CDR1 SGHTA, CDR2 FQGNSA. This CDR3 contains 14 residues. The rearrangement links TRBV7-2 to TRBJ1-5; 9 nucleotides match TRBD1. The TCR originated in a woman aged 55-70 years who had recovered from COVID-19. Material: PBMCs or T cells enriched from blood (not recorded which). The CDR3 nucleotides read TGTGCCAGCAGCCTAGACAGGGGGAATCAGCCCCAGCATTTT. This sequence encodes CASSLDRGNQPQHF.